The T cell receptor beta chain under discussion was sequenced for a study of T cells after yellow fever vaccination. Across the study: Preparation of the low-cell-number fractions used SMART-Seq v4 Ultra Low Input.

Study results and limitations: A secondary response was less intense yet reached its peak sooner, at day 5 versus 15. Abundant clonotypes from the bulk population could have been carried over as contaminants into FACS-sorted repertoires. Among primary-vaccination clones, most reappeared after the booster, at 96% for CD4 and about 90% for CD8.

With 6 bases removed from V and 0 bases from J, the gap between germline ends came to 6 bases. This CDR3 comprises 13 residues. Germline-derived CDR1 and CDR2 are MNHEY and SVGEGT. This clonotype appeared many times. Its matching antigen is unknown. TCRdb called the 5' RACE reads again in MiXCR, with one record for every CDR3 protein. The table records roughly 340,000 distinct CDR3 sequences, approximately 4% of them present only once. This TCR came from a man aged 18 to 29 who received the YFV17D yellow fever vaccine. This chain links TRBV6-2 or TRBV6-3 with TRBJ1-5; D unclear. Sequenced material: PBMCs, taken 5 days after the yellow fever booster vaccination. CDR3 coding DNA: TGTGCCAGCAGGTCCGATAGCAATCAGCCCCAGCATTTT. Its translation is CASRSDSNQPQHF.